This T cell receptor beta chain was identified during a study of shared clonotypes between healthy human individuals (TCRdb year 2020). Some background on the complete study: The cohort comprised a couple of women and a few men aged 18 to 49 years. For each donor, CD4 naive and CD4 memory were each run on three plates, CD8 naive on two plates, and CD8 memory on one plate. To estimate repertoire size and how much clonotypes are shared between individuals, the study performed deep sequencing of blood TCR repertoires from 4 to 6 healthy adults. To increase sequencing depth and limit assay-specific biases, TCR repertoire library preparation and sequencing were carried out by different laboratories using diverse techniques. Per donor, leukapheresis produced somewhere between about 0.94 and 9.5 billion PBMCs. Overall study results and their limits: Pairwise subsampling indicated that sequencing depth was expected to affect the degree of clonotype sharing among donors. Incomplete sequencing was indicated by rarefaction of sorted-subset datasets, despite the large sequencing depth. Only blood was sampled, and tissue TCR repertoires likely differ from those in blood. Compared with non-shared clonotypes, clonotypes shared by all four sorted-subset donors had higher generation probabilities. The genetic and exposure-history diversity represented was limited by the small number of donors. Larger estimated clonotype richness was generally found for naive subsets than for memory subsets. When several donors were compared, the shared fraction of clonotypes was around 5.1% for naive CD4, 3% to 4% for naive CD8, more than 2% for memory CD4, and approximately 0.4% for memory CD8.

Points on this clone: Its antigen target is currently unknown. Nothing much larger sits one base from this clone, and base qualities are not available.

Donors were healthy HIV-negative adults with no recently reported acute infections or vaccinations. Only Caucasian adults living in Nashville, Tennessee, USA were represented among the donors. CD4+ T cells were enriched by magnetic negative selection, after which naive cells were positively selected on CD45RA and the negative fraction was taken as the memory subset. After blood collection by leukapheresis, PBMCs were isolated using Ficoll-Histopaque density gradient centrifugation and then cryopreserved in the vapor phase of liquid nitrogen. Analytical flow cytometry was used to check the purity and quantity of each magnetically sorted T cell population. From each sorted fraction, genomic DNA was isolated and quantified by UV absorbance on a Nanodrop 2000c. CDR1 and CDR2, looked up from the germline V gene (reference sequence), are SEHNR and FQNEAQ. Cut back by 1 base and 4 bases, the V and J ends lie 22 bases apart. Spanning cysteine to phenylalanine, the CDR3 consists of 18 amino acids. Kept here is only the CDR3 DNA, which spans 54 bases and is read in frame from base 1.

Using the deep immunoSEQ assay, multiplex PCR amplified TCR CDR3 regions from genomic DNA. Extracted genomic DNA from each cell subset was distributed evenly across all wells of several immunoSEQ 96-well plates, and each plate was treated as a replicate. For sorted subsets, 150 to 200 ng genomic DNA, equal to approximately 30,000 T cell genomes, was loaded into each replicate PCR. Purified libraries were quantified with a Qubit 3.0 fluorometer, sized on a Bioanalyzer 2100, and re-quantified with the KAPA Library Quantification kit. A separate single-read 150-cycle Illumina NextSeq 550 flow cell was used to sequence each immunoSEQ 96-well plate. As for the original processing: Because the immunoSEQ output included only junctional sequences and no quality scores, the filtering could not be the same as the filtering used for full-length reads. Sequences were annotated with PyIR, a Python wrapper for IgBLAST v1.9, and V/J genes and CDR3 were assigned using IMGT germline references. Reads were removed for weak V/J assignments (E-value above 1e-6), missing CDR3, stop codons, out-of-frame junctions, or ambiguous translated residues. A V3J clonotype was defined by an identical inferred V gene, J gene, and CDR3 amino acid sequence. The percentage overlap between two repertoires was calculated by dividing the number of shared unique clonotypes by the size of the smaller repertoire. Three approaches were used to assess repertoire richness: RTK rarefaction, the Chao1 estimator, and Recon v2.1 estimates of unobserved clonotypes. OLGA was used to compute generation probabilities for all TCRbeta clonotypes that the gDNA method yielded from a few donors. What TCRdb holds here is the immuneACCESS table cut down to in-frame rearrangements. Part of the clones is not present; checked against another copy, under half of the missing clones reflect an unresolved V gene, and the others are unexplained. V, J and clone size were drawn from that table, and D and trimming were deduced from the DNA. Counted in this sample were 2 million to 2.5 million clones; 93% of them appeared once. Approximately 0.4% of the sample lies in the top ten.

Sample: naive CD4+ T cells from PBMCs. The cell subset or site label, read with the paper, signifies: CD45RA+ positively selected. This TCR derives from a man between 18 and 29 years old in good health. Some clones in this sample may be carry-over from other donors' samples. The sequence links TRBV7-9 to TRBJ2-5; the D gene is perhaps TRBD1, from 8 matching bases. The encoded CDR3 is CASSLGGDRRRGLETQYF. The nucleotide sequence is TGTGCCAGCAGCTTAGGAGGGGACAGGCGGCGGGGGTTAGAGACCCAGTACTTC.